The 32 T cell receptor beta chains reported below all come from one sample, sequenced in a study of blood T cell repertoires in COVID-19. The protocol was immunoSEQ multiplex PCR, while the TCRdb copy is restricted to in-frame clones and leaves out a portion. The table shows 35,000 to 45,000 clones, with about 87% occurring only once. Sequencing was performed on peripheral blood. The receptor source for this set is a human donor in a cohort sampled during active COVID-19.

CDR3 amino acids: CASSEGVPPYEQYF. In nucleotides, the CDR3 is TGTGCCAGCAGTGAAGGAGTACCCCCCTACGAGCAGTACTTC. The chain recombines TRBV27 with TRBJ2-7, with D unclear. V dropped 5 bases and J dropped 2 bases, with 13 bases sitting between them. Germline V gives CDR1 MNHEY, CDR2 SMNVEV (reference sequence). This CDR3 has 14 residues.

V and J are TRBV5-1 and TRBJ2-2; TRBD1 matches 10 bases. V lost 4 bases, J lost 6 bases, and 3 bases stayed unmatched. Per germline, CDR1 SGHRS and CDR2 YFSETQ. The CDR3 consists of 14 residues. CDR3 nucleotide sequence: TGCGCCAGCAGCCAGGACAGGGGGTCCGGGGAGCTGTTTTTT. Protein: CASSQDRGSGELFF. Combining the CDR3 with reference TRBV5-1 and TRBJ2-2 gives the whole variable domain KAGVTQTPRYLIKTRGQQVTLSCSPISGHRSVSWYQQTPGQGLQFLFEYFSETQRNKGNFPGRFSGRQFSNSRSEMNVSTLELGDSALYLCASSQDRGSGELFFGEGSRLTVL.

This chain links TRBV5-1 with TRBJ2-1, with 9 bases aligning to TRBD2. CDR1 SGHRS and CDR2 YFSETQ come from the germline V gene. CDR3 size: 15 residues. Trimming removed 4 bases from V and 2 bases from J; junction bases left unmatched: 4. CDR3 nucleotide sequence: TGCGCCAGCAGCCCGGCGGGAGGGCCCTACAATGAGCAGTTCTTC. Translated, it gives CASSPAGGPYNEQFF.

The gene calls are TRBV12-3 or TRBV12-4 and TRBJ1-2; D is possibly TRBD1 (6 bases). This CDR3 is 13 amino acids long. The V end lost 6 bases, the J end lost 2 bases, and 10 bases lay between the germline ends. The CDR3 region has the DNA TGTGCCAGCAGCCCCACAGGGAACTATGGCTACACCTTC. Protein product: CASSPTGNYGYTF.

The chain joins TRBV2 to TRBJ1-1; weak D call: TRBD1 (6 bases). Germline V gene sequence: CDR1 SNHLY, CDR2 FYNNEI. The CDR3 has 14 amino acids. Trimming shortened V by 6 bases and J by 0 bases, and 11 bases separated the two germline ends. The CDR3 nucleotides read TGTGCCAGCAGGAGGACAGTACTGAACACTGAAGCTTTCTTT. This sequence encodes CASRRTVLNTEAFF. The full variable domain, completed using reference TRBV2 and TRBJ1-1, is EPEVTQTPSHQVTQMGQEVILRCVPISNHLYFYWYRQILGQKVEFLVSFYNNEISEKSEIFDDQFSVERPDGSNFTLKIRSTKLEDSAMYFCASRRTVLNTEAFFGQGTRLTVV.

The chain couples TRBV19 to TRBJ2-1; TRBD1 aligns across 7 bases. Germline V lookup: CDR1 LNHDA, CDR2 SQIVND (reference sequence). This CDR3 spans 15 amino acids. Unmatched junction bases numbered 3, after V lost 3 bases and J lost 1 base. CDR3: CASSISGGSYNEQFF. CDR3 in DNA: TGTGCCAGTAGTATCTCAGGGGGTTCCTACAATGAGCAGTTCTTC.

As for this clone: Germline and junction disagree at one end, which may indicate a read error. The chain is built from TRBV7-7 and TRBJ2-3; TRBD2 aligns across 13 bases. Germline lookup yields CDR1 SSHAT and CDR2 FNYEAQ (reference sequence). CDR3 size: 17 residues. The CDR3 region is CASSLGRTSGGADTQYF. The CDR3 nucleotides are TGTGCTAGCAGCTTAGGGAGGACTAGCGGGGGTGCAGATACGCAGTATTTT.

This chain joins TRBV29-1 and TRBJ1-2; 7 bases align to TRBD1. V dropped 6 bases and J dropped 6; count of bases not matched to a gene: 10. The germline V gene encodes CDR1 SQVTM and CDR2 ANQGSEA. The CDR3 covers 13 residues. The chain's CDR3 is CSVDPRDSHGYTF. CDR3 DNA: TGCAGCGTCGACCCCCGGGACAGTCATGGCTACACCTTC.

The chain is built from TRBV15 and TRBJ2-1; 7 bases fit TRBD2. J lost 4 bases, V lost 1 base, and 7 bases had no gene match. Germline CDR1 LNHNV, CDR2 YYDKDF (reference sequence). CDR3 length equals 16 residues. CDR3 in amino acids: CATSRVIVGLYNEQFF. The DNA for the CDR3 is TGTGCCACCAGCAGAGTAATTGTGGGACTATACAATGAGCAGTTCTTC.

This chain uses TRBV7-9 with TRBJ2-7; 13 nucleotides agree with TRBD2. CDR1 is SEHNR, CDR2 FQNEAQ, per germline (reference sequence). This CDR3 region has 17 residues. V dropped 4 bases and J dropped 2; count of bases not matched to a gene: 8. CDR3 residues: CASSSGLAGDRAYEQYF. The CDR3 DNA is TGTGCCAGCAGCTCCGGACTAGCGGGAGATCGGGCCTACGAGCAGTACTTC.

The CDR3 loop reads CASSYRQGARPDTQYF. Written as DNA, the CDR3 is TGTGCCAGCAGTTATAGGCAGGGGGCGCGGCCAGATACGCAGTATTTT. The V gene is TRBV6-5, the J gene TRBJ2-3, with 8 bases lining up with TRBD1. Unmatched junction bases numbered 9, after V lost 3 bases and J lost 4 bases. The germline V gene encodes CDR1 MNHEY and CDR2 SVGAGI. The CDR3 runs to 16 residues.

This clone appeared a few times. The germline gene is not matched at one end of the junction; a read error may be the cause. The chain couples TRBV29-1 to TRBJ2-2; D is perhaps TRBD2 (6 bases). The CDR3 length is 12 residues. Germline V gene sequence: CDR1 SQVTM, CDR2 ANQGSEA. The CDR3: CTVVAAPGELFF. CDR3 in DNA: TGCACCGTTGTAGCGGCGCCCGGGGAGCTGTTTTTT.

The rearrangement joins TRBV10-3 to TRBJ2-2, with D perhaps TRBD2 (5 bases). CDR3 size: 13 residues. The ends were cut back, 5 bases at V and 4 bases at J, with 8 bases in the middle. Germline lookup yields CDR1 ENHRY and CDR2 SYGVKD. CDR3 loop: CAISSGITGELFF. CDR3 nucleotide sequence: TGTGCCATCAGTAGCGGAATCACCGGGGAGCTGTTTTTT.

This chain links TRBV27 with TRBJ2-6; D is perhaps TRBD1 (6 bases). Trimming took off 7 bases at V and 0 bases at J, with 13 bases between the two ends. The CDR3 loop spans 16 amino acids. Germline V gene data show CDR1 as MNHEY and CDR2 as SMNVEV (reference sequence). CDR3 protein: CASTPRGLSGANVLTF. CDR3 nucleotide sequence: TGTGCCAGCACCCCCAGGGGCCTCTCTGGGGCCAACGTCCTGACTTTC. Full variable domain (missing parts from reference TRBV27 and TRBJ2-6): EAQVTQNPRYLITVTGKKLTVTCSQNMNHEYMSWYRQDPGLGLRQIYYSMNVEVTDKGDVPEGYKVSRKEKRNFPLILESPSPNQTSLYFCASTPRGLSGANVLTFGAGSRLTVL.

By share, this clone ranks as large. J is TRBJ1-2 and V is TRBV14; 7 bases are a match to TRBD1. The CDR3 runs 12 residues. CDR1 SGHDN and CDR2 FVKESK come from the germline V gene. Germline trimming cut 8 bases from V and 8 bases from J; bases unmatched to any gene: 8. The CDR3 nucleotides read TGTGCCAGCGGGCCAGGGGGAAGCGGCTACACCTTC. Translating gives CASGPGGSGYTF.

The rearrangement uses TRBV9 and TRBJ2-3; 7 bases align to TRBD2. The germline gives CDR1 SGDLS, CDR2 YYNGEE. Losses at the gene ends were 3 bases for V and 3 bases for J; bases not matched to a gene: 16. The length of the CDR3 is 18 residues. The chain's CDR3 is CASSAYRGGRAITDTQYF. The CDR3 bases are TGTGCCAGCAGCGCTTATAGGGGTGGGAGGGCCATAACAGATACGCAGTATTTT.

CDR3 residues: CASSPRGGTEAFF. DNA for the CDR3: TGTGCCAGCAGTCCCCGGGGAGGGACTGAAGCTTTCTTT. The chain employs TRBV12-3 or TRBV12-4 and TRBJ1-1; D is undetermined. The V end was cut by 5 bases, the J end by 5 bases, with 12 bases between. The CDR3 has 13 residues.

V usage is TRBV27 and J usage is TRBJ2-1, with 11 nucleotides matching TRBD2. The CDR3 runs 19 residues. Germline V gene sequence: CDR1 MNHEY, CDR2 SMNVEV (reference sequence). J gave up 0 bases and V 6 bases, and 13 bases lay outside the gene matches. The CDR3 spells CASSRALGLAVSSYNEQFF. The CDR3 DNA sequence: TGTGCCAGCAGCCGAGCTTTGGGACTAGCGGTTAGCTCCTACAATGAGCAGTTCTTC.

The rearrangement uses TRBV6-1 and TRBJ2-2, with TRBD2 as a possible D gene (5 bases). Germline CDR1 and CDR2: MNHNS and SASEGT. The CDR3 is made up of 15 amino acids. Deletions cut 3 bases from V and 3 bases from J, with 11 bases between. CDR3 sequence reads: CASSDFGLHTGELFF. CDR3 in DNA: TGTGCCAGCAGTGATTTCGGACTCCACACCGGGGAGCTGTTTTTT.

Only one count was recorded for this clone. The rearrangement links TRBV29-1 to TRBJ2-5, with TRBD1 matching 11 bases. Germline assignment: CDR1 SQVTM and CDR2 ANQGSEA. With 0 bases clipped from V and 3 bases from J, the junction kept 6 bases outside the gene matches. The CDR3 totals 16 residues. In DNA form, the CDR3 reads TGCAGCGTTGAAGACCCGGGACAGGGGGGCAAAGAGACCCAGTACTTC. Amino acid sequence: CSVEDPGQGGKETQYF.

The rearrangement joins TRBV30 to TRBJ2-7; D perhaps matches TRBD1 (5 bases). Trimming stripped 3 bases from V and 1 base from J, with 10 bases between. The CDR3 is 13 residues long. Germline V gene data show CDR1 as GTSNPN and CDR2 as SVGIG (reference sequence). In DNA, the CDR3 is TGTGCCTGGAGGCGACAGCCATCCTACGAGCAGTACTTC. The encoded protein is CAWRRQPSYEQYF. Using reference TRBV30 and TRBJ2-7 for the parts outside the CDR3, the full variable domain is SQTIHQWPATLVQPVGSPLSLECTVEGTSNPNLYWYRQAAGRGLQLLFYSVGIGQISSEVPQNLSASRPQDRQFILSSKKLLLSDSGFYLCAWRRQPSYEQYFGPGTRLTVT.

The V call is TRBV3-1 (or the pseudogene TRBV3-2), the J call TRBJ1-3; 7 bases are shared with TRBD1. Per germline, CDR1 LGHDT and CDR2 YNNKEL (reference sequence). Trimming removed 0 bases from V and 5 bases from J; junction bases left unmatched: 13. The CDR3 sequence is 18 residues long. Written as DNA, the CDR3 is TGTGCCAGCAGCCAAGAGGGGTCGACAGGGCCACGTAGAAACACCATATATTTT. As protein: CASSQEGSTGPRRNTIYF.

V and J are TRBV6-2 or TRBV6-3 and TRBJ2-4; D remains unclear. Per the germline V gene, CDR1 is MNHEY and CDR2 is SVGEGT. V was trimmed by 5 bases and J by 4 bases, leaving 6 bases between them. CDR3 length equals 12 residues. The CDR3: CASSLRKNIQYF. The CDR3 DNA sequence: TGTGCCAGCAGTCTGCGAAAAAACATTCAGTACTTC.

CDR3 DNA sequence: TGCGCCAGCAGTCCTACTAGCGGGAGGGCCTACGAGCAGTACTTC. It yields the protein CASSPTSGRAYEQYF. This rearrangement joins TRBV10-1 to TRBJ2-7, with 13 nucleotides matching TRBD2. With 5 bases clipped from V and 2 bases from J, the junction kept 3 bases outside the gene matches. Germline V CDR1 and CDR2: WNHNN, SYGVQD (reference sequence). This CDR3 is 15 amino acids long.

The V and J genes are TRBV5-1 and TRBJ1-1; D uncertain. Germline values: CDR1 SGHRS, CDR2 YFSETQ. The CDR3 is 13 amino acids. Trimming cost V 6 bases and J 0 bases, with 9 bases left between them. The CDR3 nucleotides are TGCGCCAGCATGAGAATAATGAACACTGAAGCTTTCTTT. This encodes CASMRIMNTEAFF.

The chain joins TRBV3-1 (or the pseudogene TRBV3-2) to TRBJ1-3; no clear D gene. V was pared by 1 base and J by 9 bases, with 13 bases between. Germline V CDR1 and CDR2: LGHDT, YNNKEL (reference sequence). The CDR3 has 14 amino acids. The CDR3 loop reads CASSQGASGSTIYF. CDR3 bases: TGTGCCAGCAGCCAAGGGGCTAGCGGTTCCACCATATATTTT.

This clone was seen once. This chain uses TRBV4-1 with TRBJ1-2, with TRBD1 matching over 8 bases. The CDR3 is 14 residues long. The germline gives CDR1 MGHRA, CDR2 YSYEKL. The V segment lost 3 bases and the J segment 8 bases; nucleotides outside the gene matches: 8. The CDR3 bases are TGCGCCAGCAGCCAGACGGACAGGGCGAGCGGCTACACCTTC. Amino acids: CASSQTDRASGYTF.

The chain has TRBV14 and TRBJ2-5, with D possibly matching TRBD1 (6 bases). The CDR3 runs to 15 residues. Deletions cut 3 bases from V and 9 bases from J, with 20 bases between. The germline CDR1 and CDR2 sequences are SGHDN and FVKESK. The CDR3 spells CASSHLRDGHRAQYF. The CDR3 coding sequence is TGTGCCAGCAGCCACTTACGGGATGGACACAGGGCCCAGTACTTC.

This clone was seen only once. J is TRBJ2-1 and V is TRBV5-1; TRBD2 is a possible D gene (5 bases). The V end was cut by 4 bases, the J end by 13 bases, with 15 bases between. Germline CDR1 reads SGHRS; CDR2 reads YFSETQ. The CDR3 runs to 12 residues. CDR3 coding DNA: TGCGCCAGCAGCGCAACCAGCGGTACCCAGTTCTTC. Translated, it gives CASSATSGTQFF.

The chain is built from TRBV6-5 and TRBJ2-2; unclear D gene. Trimming stripped 11 bases from V and 5 bases from J, with 18 bases between. The germline V gene encodes CDR1 MNHEY and CDR2 SVGAGI. This CDR3 has 14 amino acids. In DNA form, the CDR3 reads TGTGCCGCAAAAACGGGTCCCCTGACCGGGGAGCTGTTTTTT. Its translation is CAAKTGPLTGELFF.

This clone has only one observation. This sequence joins TRBV6-5 and TRBJ2-7, with a possible D match to TRBD2 (7 bases). Germline V lookup: CDR1 MNHEY, CDR2 SVGAGI. V lost 10 bases and J 0 bases, leaving 13 bases between the germline ends. This CDR3 contains 13 residues. The CDR3 sequence is CATGRGGSYEQYF. CDR3 in DNA: TGTGCCACCGGAAGGGGGGGCTCCTACGAGCAGTACTTC.

The chain carries TRBV7-2 and TRBJ2-1; 7 bases map to TRBD2. CDR1 SGHTA and CDR2 FQGNSA come from the germline V gene. Trimming at V came to 4 bases and at J to 4 bases, leaving 7 bases not matched to a gene. This CDR3 has 15 amino acids. CDR3 sequence: CASSSTSQPYNEQFF. DNA for the CDR3: TGTGCCAGCAGCTCGACTAGCCAACCTTACAATGAGCAGTTCTTC.